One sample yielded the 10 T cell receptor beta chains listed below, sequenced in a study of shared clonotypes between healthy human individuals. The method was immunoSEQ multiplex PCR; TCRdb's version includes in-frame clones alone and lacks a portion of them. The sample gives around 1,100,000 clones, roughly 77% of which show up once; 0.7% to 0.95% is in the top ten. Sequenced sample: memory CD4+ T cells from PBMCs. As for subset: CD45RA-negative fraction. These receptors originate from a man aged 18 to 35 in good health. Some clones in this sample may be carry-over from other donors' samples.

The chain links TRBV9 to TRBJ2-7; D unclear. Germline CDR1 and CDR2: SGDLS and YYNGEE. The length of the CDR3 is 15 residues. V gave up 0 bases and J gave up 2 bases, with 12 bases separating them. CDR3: CASSVDPRSTYEQYF. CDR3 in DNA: TGTGCCAGCAGCGTAGACCCCCGGTCGACCTACGAGCAGTACTTC.

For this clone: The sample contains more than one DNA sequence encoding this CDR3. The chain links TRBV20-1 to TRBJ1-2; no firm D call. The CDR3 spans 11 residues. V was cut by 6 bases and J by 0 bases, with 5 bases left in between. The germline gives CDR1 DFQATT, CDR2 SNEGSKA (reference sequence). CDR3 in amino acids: CSARTNYGYTF. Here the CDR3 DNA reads TGCAGTGCCAGAACTAACTATGGCTACACCTTC.

DNA of the CDR3: TGTGCCAGCAGCTTGGAGACAGGTGGGGGGACTGAAGCTTTCTTT. Translated: CASSLETGGGTEAFF. The chain recombines TRBV5-4 with TRBJ1-1, with TRBD1 as a possible D gene (6 bases). CDR1 is SGHNT, CDR2 YYREEE, per germline (reference sequence). There are 15 residues in the CDR3. Trimming removed 0 bases from V and 5 bases from J, with 14 bases in between. Supplemented by reference TRBV5-4 and TRBJ1-1, the full variable domain reads ETGVTQSPTHLIKTRGQQVTLRCSSQSGHNTVSWYQQALGQGPQFIFQYYREEENGRGNFPPRFSGLQFPNYSSELNVNALELDDSALYLCASSLETGGGTEAFFGQGTRLTVV.

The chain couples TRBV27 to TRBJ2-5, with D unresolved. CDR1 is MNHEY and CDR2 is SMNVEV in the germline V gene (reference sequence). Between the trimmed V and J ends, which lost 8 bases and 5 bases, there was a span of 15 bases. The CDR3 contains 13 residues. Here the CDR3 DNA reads TGTGCCAGCGCCTATTTTAATTCCGAGACCCAGTACTTC. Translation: CASAYFNSETQYF.

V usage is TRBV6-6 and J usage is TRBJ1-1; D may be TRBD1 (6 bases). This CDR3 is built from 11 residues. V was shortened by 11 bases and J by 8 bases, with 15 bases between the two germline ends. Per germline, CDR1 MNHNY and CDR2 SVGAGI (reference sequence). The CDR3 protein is CAAGGTREAFF. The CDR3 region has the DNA TGTGCCGCAGGCGGGACACGAGAAGCTTTCTTT.

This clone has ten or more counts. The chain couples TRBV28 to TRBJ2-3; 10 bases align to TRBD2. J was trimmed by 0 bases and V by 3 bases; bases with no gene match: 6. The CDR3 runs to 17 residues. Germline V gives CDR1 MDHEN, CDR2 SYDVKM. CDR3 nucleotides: TGTGCCAGCAGTTTCCTTGGACTAGCGGCTAGCACAGATACGCAGTATTTT. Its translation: CASSFLGLAASTDTQYF.

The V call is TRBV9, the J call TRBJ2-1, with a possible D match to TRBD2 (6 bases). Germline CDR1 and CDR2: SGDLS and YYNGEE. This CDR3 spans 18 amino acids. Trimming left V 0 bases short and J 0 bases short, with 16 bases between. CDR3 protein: CASSVDDGGASSYNEQFF. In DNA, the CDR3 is TGTGCCAGCAGCGTAGATGATGGAGGGGCTAGCTCCTACAATGAGCAGTTCTTC.

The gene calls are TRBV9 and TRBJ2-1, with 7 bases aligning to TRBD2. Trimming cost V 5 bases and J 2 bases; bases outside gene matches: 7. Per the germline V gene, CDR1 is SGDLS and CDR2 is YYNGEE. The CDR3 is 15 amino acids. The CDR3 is CASRPAGNTYNEQFF. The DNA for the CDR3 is TGTGCCAGCAGACCAGCGGGGAACACCTACAATGAGCAGTTCTTC. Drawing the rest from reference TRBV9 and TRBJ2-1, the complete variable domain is DSGVTQTPKHLITATGQRVTLRCSPRSGDLSVYWYQQSLDQGLQFLIQYYNGEERAKGNILERFSAQQFPDLHSELNLSSLELGDSALYFCASRPAGNTYNEQFFGPGTRLTVL.

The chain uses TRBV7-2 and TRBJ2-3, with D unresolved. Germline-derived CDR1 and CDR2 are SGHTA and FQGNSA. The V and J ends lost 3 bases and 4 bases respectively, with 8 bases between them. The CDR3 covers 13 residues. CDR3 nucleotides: TGTGCCAGCAGCTTCTCCGGCCCAGATACGCAGTATTTT. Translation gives CASSFSGPDTQYF.

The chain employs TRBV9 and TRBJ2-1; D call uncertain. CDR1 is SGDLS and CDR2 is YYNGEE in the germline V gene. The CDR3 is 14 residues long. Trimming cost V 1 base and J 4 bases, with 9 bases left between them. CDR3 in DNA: TGTGCCAGCAGCGTATCAGGTGGATACAATGAGCAGTTCTTC. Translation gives CASSVSGGYNEQFF. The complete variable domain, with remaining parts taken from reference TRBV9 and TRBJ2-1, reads DSGVTQTPKHLITATGQRVTLRCSPRSGDLSVYWYQQSLDQGLQFLIQYYNGEERAKGNILERFSAQQFPDLHSELNLSSLELGDSALYFCASSVSGGYNEQFFGPGTRLTVL.